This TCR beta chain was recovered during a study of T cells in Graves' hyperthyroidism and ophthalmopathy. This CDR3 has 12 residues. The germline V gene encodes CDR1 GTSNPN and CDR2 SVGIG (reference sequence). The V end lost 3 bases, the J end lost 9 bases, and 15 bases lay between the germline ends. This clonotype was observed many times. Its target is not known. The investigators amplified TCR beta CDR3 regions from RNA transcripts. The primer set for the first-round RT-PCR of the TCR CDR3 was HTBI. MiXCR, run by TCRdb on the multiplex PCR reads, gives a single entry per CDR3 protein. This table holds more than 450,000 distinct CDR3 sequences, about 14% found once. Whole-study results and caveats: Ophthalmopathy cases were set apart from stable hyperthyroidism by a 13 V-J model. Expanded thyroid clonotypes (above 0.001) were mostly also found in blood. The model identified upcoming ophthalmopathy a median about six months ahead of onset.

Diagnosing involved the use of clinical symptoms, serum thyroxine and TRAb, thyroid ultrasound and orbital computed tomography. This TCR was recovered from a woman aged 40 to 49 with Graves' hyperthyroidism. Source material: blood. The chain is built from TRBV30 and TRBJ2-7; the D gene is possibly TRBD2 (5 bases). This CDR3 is CAWSGSGSVQYF. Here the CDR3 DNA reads TGTGCCTGGAGCGGGTCGGGGTCAGTGCAGTACTTC.